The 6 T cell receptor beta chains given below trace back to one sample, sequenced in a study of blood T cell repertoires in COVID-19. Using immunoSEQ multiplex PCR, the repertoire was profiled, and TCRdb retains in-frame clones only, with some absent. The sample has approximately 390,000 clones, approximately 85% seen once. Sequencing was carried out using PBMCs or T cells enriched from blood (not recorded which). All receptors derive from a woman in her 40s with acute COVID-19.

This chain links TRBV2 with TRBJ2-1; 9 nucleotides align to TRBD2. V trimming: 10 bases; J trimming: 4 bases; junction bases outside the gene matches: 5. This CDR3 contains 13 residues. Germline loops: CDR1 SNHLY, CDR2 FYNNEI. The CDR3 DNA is TGTGCCACCTCTAGCGGGACTTACAATGAGCAGTTCTTC. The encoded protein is CATSSGTYNEQFF.

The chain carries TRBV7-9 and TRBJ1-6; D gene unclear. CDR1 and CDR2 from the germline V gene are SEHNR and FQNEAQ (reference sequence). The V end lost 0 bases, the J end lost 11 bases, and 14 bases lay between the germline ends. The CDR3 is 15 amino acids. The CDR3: CASSLAQASPPPLHF. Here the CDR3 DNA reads TGTGCCAGCAGCTTAGCGCAGGCCAGCCCACCACCCCTCCACTTT.

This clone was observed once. This chain's CDR3 is CASKKSGSGANVLTF. The CDR3 bases are TGCGCCAGCAAAAAGTCGGGCTCTGGGGCCAACGTCCTGACTTTC. This chain joins TRBV5-1 and TRBJ2-6, with D unresolved. CDR3 size: 15 residues. Deletions cut 6 bases from V and 0 bases from J, with 10 bases between. Germline assignment: CDR1 SGHRS and CDR2 YFSETQ.

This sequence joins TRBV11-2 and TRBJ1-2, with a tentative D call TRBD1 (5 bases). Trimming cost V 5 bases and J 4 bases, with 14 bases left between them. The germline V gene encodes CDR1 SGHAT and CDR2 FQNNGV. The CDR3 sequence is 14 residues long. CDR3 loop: CASSREVGTYGYTF. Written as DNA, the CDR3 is TGTGCCAGCAGCCGGGAGGTAGGGACCTATGGCTACACCTTC.

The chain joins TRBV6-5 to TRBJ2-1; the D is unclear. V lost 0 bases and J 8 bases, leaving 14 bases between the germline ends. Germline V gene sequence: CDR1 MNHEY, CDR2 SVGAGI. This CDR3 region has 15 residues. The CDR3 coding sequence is TGTGCCAGCAGTTACTCGCTTTCAGTGGTGGATGAGCAGTTCTTC. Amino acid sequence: CASSYSLSVVDEQFF.

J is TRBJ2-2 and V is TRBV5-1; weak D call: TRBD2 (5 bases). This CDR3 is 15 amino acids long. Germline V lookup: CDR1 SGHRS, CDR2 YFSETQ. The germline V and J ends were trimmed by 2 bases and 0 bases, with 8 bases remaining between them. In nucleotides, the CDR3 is TGCGCCAGCAGCTTTACAGCGGCGAACACCGGGGAGCTGTTTTTT. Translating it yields CASSFTAANTGELFF.